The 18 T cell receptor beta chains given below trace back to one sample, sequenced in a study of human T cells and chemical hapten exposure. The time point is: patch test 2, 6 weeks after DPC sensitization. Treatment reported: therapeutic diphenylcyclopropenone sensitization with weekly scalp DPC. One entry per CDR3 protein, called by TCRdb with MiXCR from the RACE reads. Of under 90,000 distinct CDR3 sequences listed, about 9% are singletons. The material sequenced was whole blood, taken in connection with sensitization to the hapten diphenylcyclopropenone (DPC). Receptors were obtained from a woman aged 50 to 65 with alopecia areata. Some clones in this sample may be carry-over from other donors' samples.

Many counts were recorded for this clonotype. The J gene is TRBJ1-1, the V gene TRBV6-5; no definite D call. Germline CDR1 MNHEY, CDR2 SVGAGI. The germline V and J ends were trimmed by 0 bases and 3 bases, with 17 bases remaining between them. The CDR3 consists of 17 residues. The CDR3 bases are TGTGCCAGCAGTTACTCGAGGAGCAGTTTTGCTGACACTGAAGCTTTCTTT. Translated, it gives CASSYSRSSFADTEAFF.

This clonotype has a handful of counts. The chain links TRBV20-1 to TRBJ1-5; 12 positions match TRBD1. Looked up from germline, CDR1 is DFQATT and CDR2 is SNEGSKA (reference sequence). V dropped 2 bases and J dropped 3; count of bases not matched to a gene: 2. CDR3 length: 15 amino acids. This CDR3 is CSARRDRGLNQPQHF. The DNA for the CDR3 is TGCAGTGCTAGACGGGACAGGGGGCTCAATCAGCCCCAGCATTTT.

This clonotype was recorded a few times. The CDR3 protein is CASSPSRGVSYEQYF. CDR3 nucleotide sequence: TGTGCCAGCAGCCCCTCTCGCGGAGTTTCCTACGAGCAGTACTTC. V usage is TRBV7-2 and J usage is TRBJ2-7; D is unclear. Germline values: CDR1 SGHTA, CDR2 FQGNSA. Deletions cut 5 bases from V and 1 base from J, with 15 bases between. There are 15 residues in the CDR3.

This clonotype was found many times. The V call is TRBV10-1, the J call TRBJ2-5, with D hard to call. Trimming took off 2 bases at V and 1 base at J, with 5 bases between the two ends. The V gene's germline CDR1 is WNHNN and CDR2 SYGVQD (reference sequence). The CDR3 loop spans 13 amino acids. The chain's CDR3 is CASSEGVQETQYF. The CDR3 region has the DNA TGCGCCAGCAGTGAGGGGGTCCAAGAGACCCAGTACTTC.

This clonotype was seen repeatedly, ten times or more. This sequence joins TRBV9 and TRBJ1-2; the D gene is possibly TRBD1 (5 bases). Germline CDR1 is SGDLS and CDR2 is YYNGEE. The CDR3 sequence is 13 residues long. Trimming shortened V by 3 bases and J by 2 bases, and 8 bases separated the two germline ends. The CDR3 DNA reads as TGTGCCAGCAGCGGGGGGAAAAACTATGGCTACACCTTC. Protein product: CASSGGKNYGYTF.

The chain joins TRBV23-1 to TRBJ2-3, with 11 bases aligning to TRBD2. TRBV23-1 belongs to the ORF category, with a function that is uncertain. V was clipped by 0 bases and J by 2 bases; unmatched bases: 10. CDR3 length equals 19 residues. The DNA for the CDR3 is TGCGCCAGCAGTCAATCCACCCCCGGGACTAGCGGACCCACAGATACGCAGTATTTT. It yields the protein CASSQSTPGTSGPTDTQYF.

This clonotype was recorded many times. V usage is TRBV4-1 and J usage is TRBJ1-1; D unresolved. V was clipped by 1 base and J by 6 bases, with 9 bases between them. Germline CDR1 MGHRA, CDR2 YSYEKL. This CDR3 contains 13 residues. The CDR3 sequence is CASSQVGYAEAFF. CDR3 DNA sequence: TGCGCCAGCAGCCAAGTAGGGTACGCTGAAGCTTTCTTT.

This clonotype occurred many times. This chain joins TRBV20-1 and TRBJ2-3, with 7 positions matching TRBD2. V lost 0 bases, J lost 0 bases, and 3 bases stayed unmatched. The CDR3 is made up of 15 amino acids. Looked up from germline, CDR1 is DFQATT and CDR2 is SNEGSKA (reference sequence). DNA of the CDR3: TGCAGTGCTAGAGAAGTGGGAGGGAGCACAGATACGCAGTATTTT. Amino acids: CSAREVGGSTDTQYF.

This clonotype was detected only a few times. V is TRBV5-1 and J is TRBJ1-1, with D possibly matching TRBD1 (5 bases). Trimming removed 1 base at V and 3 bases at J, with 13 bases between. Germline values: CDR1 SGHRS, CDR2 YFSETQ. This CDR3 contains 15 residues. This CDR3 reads CASSLLAGIDTEAFF. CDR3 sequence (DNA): TGCGCCAGCAGCTTGTTAGCAGGGATAGACACTGAAGCTTTCTTT.

The CDR3 DNA sequence: TGTGCCAGCAGCTTAGGAGGAGGGGGCGTGACAGATACGCAGTATTTT. This codes for CASSLGGGGVTDTQYF. V gene TRBV7-9 combines with J gene TRBJ2-3, with D perhaps matching TRBD1 (7 bases). The CDR3 consists of 16 residues. Germline CDR1 and CDR2: SEHNR and FQNEAQ (reference sequence). V was clipped by 1 base and J by 3 bases, with 14 bases between them.

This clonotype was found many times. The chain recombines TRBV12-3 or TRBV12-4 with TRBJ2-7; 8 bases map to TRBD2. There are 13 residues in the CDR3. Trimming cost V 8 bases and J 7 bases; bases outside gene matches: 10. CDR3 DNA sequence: TGTGCCAGCGCCTTTGGGACTAGTAGTGAGCAGTACTTC. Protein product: CASAFGTSSEQYF.

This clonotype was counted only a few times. CDR3 DNA sequence: TGTGCCAGCAGTTTAGACTTGGGACTACAAGTAGCTTTCTTT. Its translation is CASSLDLGLQVAFF. The chain recombines TRBV27 with TRBJ1-1; the D gene is possibly TRBD1 (5 bases). V dropped 2 bases and J dropped 10 bases, with 17 bases sitting between them. This CDR3 comprises 14 residues. Germline V CDR1 and CDR2: MNHEY, SMNVEV (reference sequence).

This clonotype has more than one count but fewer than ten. The CDR3 reads CASSQNRPNTEAFF. The CDR3 coding sequence is TGTGCCAGCAGCCAAAACAGACCGAACACTGAAGCTTTCTTT. The chain uses TRBV7-9 and TRBJ1-1; the D is unclear. CDR1 and CDR2 from the germline V gene are SEHNR and FQNEAQ (reference sequence). The germline V and J ends were trimmed by 5 bases and 1 base, with 11 bases remaining between them. This CDR3 has 14 residues.

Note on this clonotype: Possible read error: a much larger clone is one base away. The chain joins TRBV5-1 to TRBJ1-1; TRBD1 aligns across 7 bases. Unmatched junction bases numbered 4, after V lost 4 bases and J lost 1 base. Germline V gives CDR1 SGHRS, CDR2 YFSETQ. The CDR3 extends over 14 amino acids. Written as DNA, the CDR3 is TGCGCCAGCAGCCCGACAGGGAGGAACACTGAAGCTTTCTTT. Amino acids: CASSPTGRNTEAFF.

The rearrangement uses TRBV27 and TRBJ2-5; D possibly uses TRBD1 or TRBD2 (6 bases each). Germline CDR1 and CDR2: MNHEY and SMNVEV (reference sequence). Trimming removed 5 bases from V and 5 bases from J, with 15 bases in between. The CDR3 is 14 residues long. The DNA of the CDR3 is TGTGCCAGCAGTCGATCGGGGGCCAGGGAGACCCAGTACTTC. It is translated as CASSRSGARETQYF.

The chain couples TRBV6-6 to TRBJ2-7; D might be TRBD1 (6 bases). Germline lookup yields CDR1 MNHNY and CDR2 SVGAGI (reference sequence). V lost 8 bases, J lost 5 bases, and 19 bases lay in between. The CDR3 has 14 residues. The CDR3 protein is CASGSTGHRDEQYF. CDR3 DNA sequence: TGTGCCAGCGGCTCCACGGGACATAGAGACGAGCAGTACTTC.

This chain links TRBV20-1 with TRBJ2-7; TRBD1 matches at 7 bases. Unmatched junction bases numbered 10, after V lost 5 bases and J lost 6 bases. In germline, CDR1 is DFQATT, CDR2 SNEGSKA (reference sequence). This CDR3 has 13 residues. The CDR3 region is CSAPTGSATEQYF. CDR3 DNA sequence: TGCAGTGCTCCGACAGGGTCGGCTACCGAGCAGTACTTC.

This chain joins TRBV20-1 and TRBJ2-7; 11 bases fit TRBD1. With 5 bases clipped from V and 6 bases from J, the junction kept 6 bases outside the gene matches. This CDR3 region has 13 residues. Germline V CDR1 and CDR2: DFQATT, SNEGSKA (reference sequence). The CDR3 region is CSASDRGRGEQYF. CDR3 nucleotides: TGCAGTGCTTCGGACAGGGGGCGGGGCGAGCAGTACTTC.